This T cell receptor beta chain was observed in a study of response to subunit inactivated influenza vaccine (dated by TCRdb to the late 2010s). Regarding the study in general: Deep quantitative profiling of the T cell receptor repertoire was used in the study to follow responses to a trivalent subunit inactivated influenza vaccine.

The library was generated by RT-PCR. Sequencing took place on an Illumina HiSeq 2500. TCRdb reprocessed the public reads (quality trimming at Q25 with fastp, clone calling with MiXCR) and kept in-frame beta chains. All rows with the same CDR3 protein become a single entry with the most common DNA and genes. The sample includes almost 250,000 distinct CDR3 sequences, with 9% to 15% observed a single time. About 8% of the sample rests with the top ten. Overall study outcomes, separate from this receptor: The authors suggested that each seasonal influenza vaccination may recruit only a limited number of new T cells.

This clonotype appeared a few times. No cognate antigen has been identified for it. The sample holds no much larger clone one base away, and base qualities are not on file. Counted from cysteine to phenylalanine, this CDR3 has 14 amino acids. Only the CDR3 DNA stays, 42 bases, in frame from base 1. Deletion took 5 bases off V and 2 bases off J, with a span of 11 bases between the germline ends. The germline V gene gives CDR1 as SGHTA and CDR2 as FQGNSA. This clonotype was obtained from a man aged 50-60 years who received an inactivated influenza vaccine. Donor details come from another sample of the same person, matched by shared clones. The sequence joins TRBV7-2 to TRBJ2-3; the best D guess is TRBD2, with 7 bases matching. The sequences come from non-naive T cells sorted from PBMCs, collected around two weeks before vaccination. Reading the label with the study, this specimen's cell subset or site is: memory T cell fraction. The CDR3 protein sequence reads: CASSRGGNTDTQYF. The DNA is TGTGCCAGCAGCCGCGGGGGCAACACAGATACGCAGTATTTT.